The rows below give T cell receptor beta chains drawn from one sample of a study of T cells in Graves' hyperthyroidism and ophthalmopathy. From the multiplex PCR reads, TCRdb called clonotypes with MiXCR, one entry per CDR3 protein. The sample has 400,000 to 450,000 distinct CDR3 sequences; approximately 15% are singletons. The specimen was blood. The receptors here all came from a man younger than 30 with Graves' ophthalmopathy. CDR3s include the opening cysteine and the closing phenylalanine or tryptophan. The order of the fields is CDR3 protein, CDR3 DNA, J gene, V gene, clone size, D gene. The D gene is left open where the match is weak. Expanded clones are given a class, and other clones once, few, many or no size at all.

CDR3aa: CATTLTGHTEAFF
CDR3nt: TGTGCCACCACTCTAACAGGGCACACTGAAGCTTTCTTT
j_gene: TRBJ1-1
v_gene: TRBV24-1
abundance: many
d_gene: NA

CDR3aa: CASSQGRTGELFF
CDR3nt: TGTGCCAGCAGCCAAGGGCGCACCGGGGAGCTGTTTTTT
j_gene: TRBJ2-2
v_gene: TRBV3-1
abundance: many
d_gene: NA

CDR3aa: CSVIGGGISYNEQFF
CDR3nt: TGCAGTGTTATCGGGGGGGGGATCTCCTACAATGAGCAGTTCTTC
j_gene: TRBJ2-1
v_gene: TRBV20-1
abundance: many
d_gene: TRBD2

CDR3aa: CASKWSHDQPQHF
CDR3nt: TGCGCCAGCAAATGGAGTCACGATCAGCCCCAGCATTTT
j_gene: TRBJ1-5
v_gene: TRBV10-2
abundance: NA
d_gene: NA

CDR3aa: CASSQAGRENTEAFF
CDR3nt: TGCGCCAGCAGCCAAGCCGGGAGGGAGAACACTGAAGCTTTCTTT
j_gene: TRBJ1-1
v_gene: TRBV4-1
abundance: many
d_gene: NA

CDR3aa: CAISESGPKARAQYF
CDR3nt: TGTGCCATCAGTGAGTCGGGCCCAAAGGCAAGGGCCCAGTACTTC
j_gene: TRBJ2-5
v_gene: TRBV10-3
abundance: many
d_gene: NA

CDR3aa: CASRNYSNYGYTF
CDR3nt: TGTGCCAGCAGGAACTACAGTAACTATGGCTACACCTTC
j_gene: TRBJ1-2
v_gene: TRBV5-5
abundance: few
d_gene: NA

CDR3aa: CSAHTGQEYNEQFF
CDR3nt: TGCAGTGCCCATACGGGACAGGAATACAATGAGCAGTTCTTC
j_gene: TRBJ2-1
v_gene: TRBV20-1
abundance: NA
d_gene: TRBD1

CDR3aa: CASSVGVSSYNEQFF
CDR3nt: TGTGCCAGCAGCGTAGGGGTAAGCTCCTACAATGAGCAGTTCTTC
j_gene: TRBJ2-1
v_gene: TRBV9
abundance: few
d_gene: NA

CDR3aa: CASSLDLRDEQYF
CDR3nt: TGTGCCAGCAGCTTAGATCTGAGAGACGAGCAGTACTTC
j_gene: TRBJ2-7
v_gene: TRBV11-2
abundance: many
d_gene: NA

CDR3aa: CASSEWGPQGGYTF
CDR3nt: TGTGCCAGCAGTGAATGGGGACCCCAGGGGGGCTACACCTTC
j_gene: TRBJ1-2
v_gene: TRBV25-1
abundance: few
d_gene: NA

CDR3aa: CASSQDHRGPYEQYF
CDR3nt: TGTGCCAGCAGCCAAGATCACAGGGGCCCCTACGAGCAGTACTTC
j_gene: TRBJ2-7
v_gene: TRBV3-1
abundance: many
d_gene: TRBD1

CDR3aa: CASSVDGGSGGGETQYF
CDR3nt: TGTGCCAGCAGCGTAGATGGTGGTAGCGGGGGTGGAGAGACCCAGTACTTC
j_gene: TRBJ2-5
v_gene: TRBV9
abundance: NA
d_gene: TRBD2

CDR3aa: CASSPQTATNEKLFF
CDR3nt: TGTGCCAGCTCACCCCAGACAGCAACTAATGAAAAACTGTTTTTT
j_gene: TRBJ1-4
v_gene: TRBV18
abundance: many
d_gene: NA

CDR3aa: CSARDIQETQYF
CDR3nt: TGCAGTGCGAGGGACATCCAAGAGACCCAGTACTTC
j_gene: TRBJ2-5
v_gene: TRBV20-1
abundance: many
d_gene: NA

CDR3aa: CSGELAGDQQETQYF
CDR3nt: TGCAGTGGAGAACTAGCGGGAGACCAACAAGAGACCCAGTACTTC
j_gene: TRBJ2-5
v_gene: TRBV20-1
abundance: many
d_gene: TRBD2

CDR3aa: CASSDRTKPYEQYF
CDR3nt: TGTGCCAGCAGTGATCGGACGAAACCCTACGAGCAGTACTTC
j_gene: TRBJ2-7
v_gene: TRBV2
abundance: many
d_gene: NA

CDR3aa: CASRVSGSRGEQYF
CDR3nt: TGCGCCAGCAGGGTTAGCGGGAGCCGGGGCGAGCAGTACTTC
j_gene: TRBJ2-7
v_gene: TRBV10-2
abundance: NA
d_gene: TRBD2

CDR3aa: CATSAGGSNQPQHF
CDR3nt: TGTGCCACCAGTGCGGGGGGCAGCAATCAGCCCCAGCATTTT
j_gene: TRBJ1-5
v_gene: TRBV24-1
abundance: many
d_gene: NA

CDR3aa: CSARGTRNTGELFF
CDR3nt: TGCAGTGCTAGAGGGACTAGGAACACCGGGGAGCTGTTTTTT
j_gene: TRBJ2-2
v_gene: TRBV20-1
abundance: few
d_gene: TRBD2

CDR3aa: CASSFRDGSYEQYF
CDR3nt: TGTGCCAGCAGTTTCCGGGACGGTAGCTACGAGCAGTACTTC
j_gene: TRBJ2-7
v_gene: TRBV27
abundance: many
d_gene: NA

CDR3aa: CASSLGRAGGYTDTQYF
CDR3nt: TGTGCCAGCAGTTTAGGGAGAGCGGGAGGGTACACAGATACGCAGTATTTT
j_gene: TRBJ2-3
v_gene: TRBV27
abundance: many
d_gene: TRBD2

CDR3aa: CASTKRDSSYNEQFF
CDR3nt: TGTGCCAGCACCAAGCGGGATAGTTCCTACAATGAGCAGTTCTTC
j_gene: TRBJ2-1
v_gene: TRBV11-3
abundance: NA
d_gene: TRBD2

CDR3aa: CASSRDRVVGYTF
CDR3nt: TGCGCCAGCAGCCGGGACAGGGTCGTTGGCTACACCTTC
j_gene: TRBJ1-2
v_gene: TRBV5-1
abundance: many
d_gene: TRBD1

CDR3aa: CASSHAGGDWETQYF
CDR3nt: TGTGCCAGCAGCCACGCCGGGGGTGATTGGGAGACCCAGTACTTC
j_gene: TRBJ2-5
v_gene: TRBV11-3
abundance: many
d_gene: NA

CDR3aa: CASSLVHRTDYEQYF
CDR3nt: TGTGCCAGCAGCTTGGTGCACAGGACTGATTACGAGCAGTACTTC
j_gene: TRBJ2-7
v_gene: TRBV5-6
abundance: NA
d_gene: NA

CDR3aa: CASSDFVGQTSYEQYF
CDR3nt: TGTGCCAGCAGTGATTTCGTGGGACAGACCTCCTACGAGCAGTACTTC
j_gene: TRBJ2-7
v_gene: TRBV6-1
abundance: once
d_gene: TRBD1

CDR3aa: CASSAGQGSDTQYF
CDR3nt: TGTGCCAGCAGCGCAGGACAGGGCTCAGATACGCAGTATTTT
j_gene: TRBJ2-3
v_gene: TRBV5-4
abundance: NA
d_gene: TRBD1

CDR3aa: CASDRESTEAFF
CDR3nt: TGTGCCAGTGACAGGGAGTCCACTGAAGCTTTCTTT
j_gene: TRBJ1-1
v_gene: TRBV12-3/TRBV12-4
abundance: many
d_gene: TRBD1

CDR3aa: CASSIVGTPYNEQFF
CDR3nt: TGTGCCAGTAGTATAGTTGGGACTCCCTACAATGAGCAGTTCTTC
j_gene: TRBJ2-1
v_gene: TRBV19
abundance: few
d_gene: NA

CDR3aa: CASSLQTQNYEQYF
CDR3nt: TGTGCCAGCAGTCTCCAGACACAAAACTACGAGCAGTACTTC
j_gene: TRBJ2-7
v_gene: TRBV12-3/TRBV12-4
abundance: few
d_gene: NA

CDR3aa: CASSSGTGKETQYF
CDR3nt: TGTGCCAGCAGCTCAGGGACAGGGAAAGAGACCCAGTACTTC
j_gene: TRBJ2-5
v_gene: TRBV7-2
abundance: many
d_gene: TRBD1

CDR3aa: CASSPRWQGVTDTQYF
CDR3nt: TGTGCCAGCAGCCCCCGGTGGCAGGGTGTCACAGATACGCAGTATTTT
j_gene: TRBJ2-3
v_gene: TRBV5-5
abundance: many
d_gene: NA

CDR3aa: CSVATQGNWQFF
CDR3nt: TGCAGCGTAGCCACCCAGGGTAATTGGCAGTTCTTC
j_gene: TRBJ2-1
v_gene: TRBV29-1
abundance: NA
d_gene: NA

CDR3aa: CASSYSMGGGDGTKNIQYF
CDR3nt: TGTGCCAGCAGTTACTCGATGGGTGGCGGGGATGGAACCAAAAACATTCAGTACTTC
j_gene: TRBJ2-4
v_gene: TRBV6-4
abundance: NA
d_gene: NA

CDR3aa: CASSFQGATTNYGYTF
CDR3nt: TGTGCCAGCAGCTTCCAGGGGGCAACAACTAACTATGGCTACACCTTC
j_gene: TRBJ1-2
v_gene: TRBV7-9
abundance: NA
d_gene: TRBD1

CDR3aa: CASSFFGGSNQPQHF
CDR3nt: TGTGCCAGCAGCTTTTTCGGGGGGAGCAATCAGCCCCAGCATTTT
j_gene: TRBJ1-5
v_gene: TRBV7-9
abundance: once
d_gene: NA

CDR3aa: CASRRTSGTDTQYF
CDR3nt: TGCGCCAGCAGGAGGACTAGCGGCACAGATACGCAGTATTTT
j_gene: TRBJ2-3
v_gene: TRBV4-1
abundance: many
d_gene: TRBD2

CDR3aa: CASSLGSGANQETQYF
CDR3nt: TGTGCCAGCAGCTTGGGCAGCGGGGCCAACCAAGAGACCCAGTACTTC
j_gene: TRBJ2-5
v_gene: TRBV5-8
abundance: NA
d_gene: TRBD2

CDR3aa: CASSLETGSRQPQHF
CDR3nt: TGTGCCAGCAGCTTAGAAACAGGGTCACGTCAGCCCCAGCATTTT
j_gene: TRBJ1-5
v_gene: TRBV7-3
abundance: NA
d_gene: NA

CDR3aa: CATSALDSNQPQHF
CDR3nt: TGTGCCACCAGTGCCCTGGACAGCAATCAGCCCCAGCATTTT
j_gene: TRBJ1-5
v_gene: TRBV24-1
abundance: many
d_gene: NA